This T cell receptor beta chain came from a study of blood T cell repertoires in COVID-19. Study overall: PBMCs, B-cell-depleted T cells, or T cells provided the cDNA or gDNA that made up the material.

Using immunoSEQ multiplex PCR, the repertoire was profiled, and TCRdb retains in-frame clones only, with some absent. This table has about 200,000 clones, approximately 84% appearing once. The sequencing sample was made of peripheral blood. This TCR derives from a woman at least 80 years old with acute or convalescent COVID-19.

Here the CDR3 reads CASSSGTRDQPQHF. DNA of the CDR3: TGTGCCAGCAGTTCCGGGACAAGAGATCAGCCCCAGCATTTT. The chain links TRBV5-6 to TRBJ1-5; weak D call: TRBD1 (6 bases). Trimming pared 5 bases from V and 5 bases from J, leaving 14 bases between. CDR1 SGHDT and CDR2 YYEEEE come from the germline V gene. The CDR3 has 14 amino acids.